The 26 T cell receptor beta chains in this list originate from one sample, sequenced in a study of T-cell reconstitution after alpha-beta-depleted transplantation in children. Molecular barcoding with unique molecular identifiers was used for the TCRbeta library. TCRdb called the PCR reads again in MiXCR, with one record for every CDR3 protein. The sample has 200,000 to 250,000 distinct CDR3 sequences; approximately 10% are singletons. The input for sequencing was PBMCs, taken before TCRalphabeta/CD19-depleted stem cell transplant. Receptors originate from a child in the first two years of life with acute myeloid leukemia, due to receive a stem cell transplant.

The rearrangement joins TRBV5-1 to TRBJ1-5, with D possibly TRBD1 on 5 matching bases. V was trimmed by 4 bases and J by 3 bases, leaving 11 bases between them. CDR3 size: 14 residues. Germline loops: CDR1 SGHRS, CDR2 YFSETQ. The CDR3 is CASSTGGVNQPQHF. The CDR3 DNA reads TGCGCCAGCAGCACGGGGGGTGTCAATCAGCCCCAGCATTTT.

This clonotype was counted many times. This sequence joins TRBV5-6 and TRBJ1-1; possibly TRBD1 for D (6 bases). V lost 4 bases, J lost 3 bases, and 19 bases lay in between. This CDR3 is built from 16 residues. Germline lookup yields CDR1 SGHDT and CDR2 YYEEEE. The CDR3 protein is CASSTYGGGRDTEAFF. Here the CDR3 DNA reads TGTGCCAGCAGCACCTATGGCGGGGGGCGGGACACTGAAGCTTTCTTT. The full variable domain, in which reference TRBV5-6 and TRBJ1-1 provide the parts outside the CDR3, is DAGVTQSPTHLIKTRGQQVTLRCSPKSGHDTVSWYQQALGQGPQFIFQYYEEEERQRGNFPDRFSGHQFPNYSSELNVNALLLGDSALYLCASSTYGGGRDTEAFFGQGTRLTVV.

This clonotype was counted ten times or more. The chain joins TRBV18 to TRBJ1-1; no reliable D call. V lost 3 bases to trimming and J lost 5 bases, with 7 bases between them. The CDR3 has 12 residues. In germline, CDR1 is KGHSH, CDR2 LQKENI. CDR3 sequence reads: CASSPPRTEAFF. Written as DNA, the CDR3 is TGTGCCAGCTCACCCCCGCGGACTGAAGCTTTCTTT.

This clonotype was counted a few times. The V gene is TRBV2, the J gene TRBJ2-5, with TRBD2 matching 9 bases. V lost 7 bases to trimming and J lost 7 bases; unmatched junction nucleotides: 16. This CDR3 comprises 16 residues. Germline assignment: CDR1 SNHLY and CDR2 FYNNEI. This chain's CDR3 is CASTRGVAGVGGTQYF. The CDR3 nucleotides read TGTGCCAGCACCCGAGGGGTAGCGGGAGTTGGAGGGACCCAGTACTTC.

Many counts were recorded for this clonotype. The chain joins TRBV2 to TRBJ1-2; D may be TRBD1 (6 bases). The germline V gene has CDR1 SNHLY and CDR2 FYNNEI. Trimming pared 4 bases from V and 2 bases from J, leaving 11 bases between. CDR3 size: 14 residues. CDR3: CASSVAGANYGYTF. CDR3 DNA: TGTGCCAGCAGTGTCGCAGGGGCGAACTATGGCTACACCTTC.

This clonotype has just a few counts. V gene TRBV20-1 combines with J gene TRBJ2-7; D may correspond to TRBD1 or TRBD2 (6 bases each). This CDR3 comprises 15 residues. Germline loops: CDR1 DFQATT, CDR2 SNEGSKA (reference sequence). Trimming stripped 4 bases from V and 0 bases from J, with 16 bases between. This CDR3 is CSAILGGSVSYEQYF. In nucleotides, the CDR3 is TGCAGTGCTATCCTAGGGGGGAGTGTCTCCTACGAGCAGTACTTC.

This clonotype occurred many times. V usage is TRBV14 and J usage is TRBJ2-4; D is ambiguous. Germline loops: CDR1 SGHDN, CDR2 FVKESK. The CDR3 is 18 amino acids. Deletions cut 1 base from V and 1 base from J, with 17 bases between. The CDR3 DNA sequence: TGTGCCAGCAGCCAAGCTACCTGGAAAATGGGGGCCAAAAACATTCAGTACTTC. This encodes CASSQATWKMGAKNIQYF.

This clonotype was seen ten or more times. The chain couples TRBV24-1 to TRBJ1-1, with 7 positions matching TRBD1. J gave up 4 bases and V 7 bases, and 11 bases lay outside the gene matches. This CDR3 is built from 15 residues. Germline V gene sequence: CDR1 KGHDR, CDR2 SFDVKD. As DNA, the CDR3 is TGTGCCACCAGGGGGGCACAGGGGAGGATCACTGAAGCTTTCTTT. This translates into CATRGAQGRITEAFF.

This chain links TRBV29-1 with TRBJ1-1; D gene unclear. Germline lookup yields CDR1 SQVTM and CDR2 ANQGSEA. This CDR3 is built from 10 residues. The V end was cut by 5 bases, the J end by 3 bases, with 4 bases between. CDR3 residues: CSVSDTEAFF. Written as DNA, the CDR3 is TGCAGCGTTTCGGACACTGAAGCTTTCTTT.

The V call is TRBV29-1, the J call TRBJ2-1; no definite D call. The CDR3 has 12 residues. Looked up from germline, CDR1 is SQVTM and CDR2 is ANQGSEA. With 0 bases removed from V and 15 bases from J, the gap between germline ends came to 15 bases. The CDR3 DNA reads TGCAGCGTTGAAGAGACCTCCGCCATACGGTTCTTC. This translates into CSVEETSAIRFF.

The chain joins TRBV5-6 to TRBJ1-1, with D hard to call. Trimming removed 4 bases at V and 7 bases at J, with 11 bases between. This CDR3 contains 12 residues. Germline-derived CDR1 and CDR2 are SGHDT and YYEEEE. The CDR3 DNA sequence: TGTGCCAGCAGCCGGGATGTTTTTGAAGCTTTCTTT. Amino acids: CASSRDVFEAFF.

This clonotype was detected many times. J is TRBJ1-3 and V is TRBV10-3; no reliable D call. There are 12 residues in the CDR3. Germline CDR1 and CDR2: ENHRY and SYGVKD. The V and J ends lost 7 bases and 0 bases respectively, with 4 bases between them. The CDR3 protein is CAITGSGNTIYF. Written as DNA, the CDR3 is TGTGCCATCACAGGCTCTGGAAACACCATATATTTT.

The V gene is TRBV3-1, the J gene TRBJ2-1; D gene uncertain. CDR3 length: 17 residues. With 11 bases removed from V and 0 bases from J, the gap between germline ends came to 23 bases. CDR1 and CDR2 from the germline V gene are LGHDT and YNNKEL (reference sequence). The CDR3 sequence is CASCQAGFSNSYNEQFF. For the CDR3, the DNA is TGTGCCTCCTGCCAAGCCGGCTTTTCAAACTCCTACAATGAGCAGTTCTTC.

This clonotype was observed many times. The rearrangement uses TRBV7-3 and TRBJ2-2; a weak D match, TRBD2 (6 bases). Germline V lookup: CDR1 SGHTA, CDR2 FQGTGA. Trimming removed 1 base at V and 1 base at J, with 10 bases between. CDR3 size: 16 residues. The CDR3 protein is CASSLNSGGNTGELFF. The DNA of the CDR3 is TGTGCCAGCAGCTTAAATTCCGGGGGGAACACCGGGGAGCTGTTTTTT.

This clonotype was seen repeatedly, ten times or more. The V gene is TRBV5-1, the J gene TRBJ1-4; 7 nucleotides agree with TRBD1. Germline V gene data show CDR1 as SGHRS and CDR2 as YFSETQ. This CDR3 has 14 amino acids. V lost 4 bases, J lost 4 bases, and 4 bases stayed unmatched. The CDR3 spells CASSGGQFNEKLFF. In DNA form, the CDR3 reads TGCGCCAGCAGCGGGGGACAGTTTAATGAAAAACTGTTTTTT.

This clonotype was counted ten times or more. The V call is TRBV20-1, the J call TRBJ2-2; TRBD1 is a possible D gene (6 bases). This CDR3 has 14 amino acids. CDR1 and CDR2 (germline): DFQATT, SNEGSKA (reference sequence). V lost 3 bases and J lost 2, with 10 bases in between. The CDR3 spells CSASIRGNTGELFF. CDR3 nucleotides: TGCAGTGCTAGTATCAGGGGTAACACCGGGGAGCTGTTTTTT.

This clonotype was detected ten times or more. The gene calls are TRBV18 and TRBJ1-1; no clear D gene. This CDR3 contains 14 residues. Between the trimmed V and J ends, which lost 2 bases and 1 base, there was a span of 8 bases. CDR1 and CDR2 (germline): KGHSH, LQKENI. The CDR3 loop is CASSPGPKNTEAFF. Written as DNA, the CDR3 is TGTGCCAGCTCACCAGGGCCAAAGAACACTGAAGCTTTCTTT.

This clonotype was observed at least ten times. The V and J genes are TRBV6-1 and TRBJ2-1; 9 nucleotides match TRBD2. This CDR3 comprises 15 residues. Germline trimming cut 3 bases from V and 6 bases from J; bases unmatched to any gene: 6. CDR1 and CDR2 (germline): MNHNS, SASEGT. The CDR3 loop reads CASSEGSGGSNEQFF. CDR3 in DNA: TGTGCCAGCAGTGAGGGTAGCGGGGGAAGCAATGAGCAGTTCTTC.

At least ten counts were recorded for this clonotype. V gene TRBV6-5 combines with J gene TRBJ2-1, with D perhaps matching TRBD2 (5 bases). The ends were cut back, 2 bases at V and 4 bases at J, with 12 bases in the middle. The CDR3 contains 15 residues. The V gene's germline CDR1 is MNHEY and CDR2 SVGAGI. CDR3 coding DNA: TGTGCCAGCAGTTACGGAACTAGAGCGTACAATGAGCAGTTCTTC. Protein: CASSYGTRAYNEQFF.

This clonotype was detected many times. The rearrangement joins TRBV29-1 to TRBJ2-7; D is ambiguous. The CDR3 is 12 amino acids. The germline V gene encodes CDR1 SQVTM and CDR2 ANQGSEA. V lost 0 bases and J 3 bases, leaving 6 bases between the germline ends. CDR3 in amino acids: CSVEEWGYEQYF. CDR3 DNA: TGCAGCGTTGAAGAATGGGGCTACGAGCAGTACTTC.

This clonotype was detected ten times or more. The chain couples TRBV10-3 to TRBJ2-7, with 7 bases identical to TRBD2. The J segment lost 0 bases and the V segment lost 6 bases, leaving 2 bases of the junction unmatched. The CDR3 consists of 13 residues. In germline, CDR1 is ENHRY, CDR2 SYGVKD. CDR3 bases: TGTGCCATCAGAACGGGGGGCTCCTACGAGCAGTACTTC. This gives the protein CAIRTGGSYEQYF.

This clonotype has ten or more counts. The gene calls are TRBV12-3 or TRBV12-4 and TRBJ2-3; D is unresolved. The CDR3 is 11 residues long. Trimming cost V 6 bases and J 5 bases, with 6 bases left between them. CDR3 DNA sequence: TGTGCCAGCAGCCGTATAGATACGCAGTATTTT. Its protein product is CASSRIDTQYF.

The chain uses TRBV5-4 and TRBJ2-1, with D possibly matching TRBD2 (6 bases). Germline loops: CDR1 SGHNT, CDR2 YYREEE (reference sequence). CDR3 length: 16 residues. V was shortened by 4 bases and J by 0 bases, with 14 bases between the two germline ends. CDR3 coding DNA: TGTGCCAGCAGCGGGAGCGGGTTAAGCTCCTACAATGAGCAGTTCTTC. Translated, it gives CASSGSGLSSYNEQFF.

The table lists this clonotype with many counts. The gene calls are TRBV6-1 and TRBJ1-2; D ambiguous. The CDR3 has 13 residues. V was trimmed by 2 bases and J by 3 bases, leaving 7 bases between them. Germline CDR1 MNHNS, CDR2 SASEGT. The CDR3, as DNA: TGTGCCAGCAGTGAATTGGGTTACTATGGCTACACCTTC. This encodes CASSELGYYGYTF.

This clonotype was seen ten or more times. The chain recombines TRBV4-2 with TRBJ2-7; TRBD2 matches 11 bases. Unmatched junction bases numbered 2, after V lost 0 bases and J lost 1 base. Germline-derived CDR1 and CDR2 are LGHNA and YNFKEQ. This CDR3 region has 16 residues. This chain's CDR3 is CASSQDRTSGSYEQYF. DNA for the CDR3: TGTGCCAGCAGCCAAGATAGGACTAGCGGGTCCTACGAGCAGTACTTC.

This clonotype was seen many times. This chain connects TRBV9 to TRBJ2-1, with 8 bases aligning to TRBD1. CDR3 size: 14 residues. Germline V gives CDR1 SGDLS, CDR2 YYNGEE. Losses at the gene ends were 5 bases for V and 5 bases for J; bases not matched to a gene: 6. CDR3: CASSGTGRHNEQFF. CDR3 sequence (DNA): TGTGCCAGCAGTGGGACAGGTCGACACAATGAGCAGTTCTTC.